Listed below are T cell receptor beta chains from one sample, sequenced in a study of blood T cell repertoires in COVID-19. Measured with immunoSEQ multiplex PCR; TCRdb has only the in-frame clones, and not every one. The sample shows around 380,000 clones, roughly four fifths of them seen only once. What was sequenced was peripheral blood. The origin of the receptors is a human donor with acute or convalescent COVID-19. The donor label of this sample is uncertain. CDR3s include the opening cysteine and the closing phenylalanine or tryptophan. The D gene is left open where the match is weak. Only part of the rows carry a size: once, few, many, or a class if the clone is expanded.

>TRBV27|.|TRBJ1-5|.
TGTGCCAGCAGTTTATCGTACAGTAATAGCAATCAGCCCCAGCATTTT
CASSLSYSNSNQPQHF
>TRBV3-1/TRBV3-2|.|TRBJ1-1|.
TGTGCCAGCAGCCTGCAGTCGAACACTGAAGCTTTCTTT
CASSLQSNTEAFF
>TRBV7-6|once|TRBJ2-5|TRBD2
TGTGCCAGCAGCGCGAGCGGGGGGGCCTGGGAGACCCAGTACTTC
CASSASGGAWETQYF
>TRBV28|.|TRBJ2-7|.
TGTGCCAGCAGTTATGTAAGGGGTCACGAGCAGTACTTC
CASSYVRGHEQYF
>TRBV4-1|once|TRBJ1-4|TRBD1
TGCGCCAGCAGGGAGGGACAGGGCCGCGAAAAACTGTTTTTT
CASREGQGREKLFF
>TRBV28|.|TRBJ1-1|TRBD1
TGTGCCAGCAGTCCCCGGGTAGAGGGGGCCTTGAACACTGAAGCTTTCTTT
CASSPRVEGALNTEAFF
>TRBV19|.|TRBJ1-3|TRBD1
TGTGCCAGTGGACCGGGACAGGGTCTATCTTTAGCTGGAAACACCATATATTTT
CASGPGQGLSLAGNTIYF
>TRBV7-8|few|TRBJ1-6|.
TGTGCCAGCAGCTTAGTCAGTGGCGGCTCCTATAATTCACCCCTCCACTTT
CASSLVSGGSYNSPLHF
>TRBV4-2|few|TRBJ2-3|.
TGTGCCAGCAGCTTAGGGGTGGGAGATACGCAGTATTTT
CASSLGVGDTQYF
>TRBV29-1|.|TRBJ1-1|.
TGCAGCGTTGGCGGGGTTGGCGGGGCTGAAGCTTTCTTT
CSVGGVGGAEAFF
>TRBV28|once|TRBJ1-4|TRBD1
TGTGCCACCGTGGAGTCAGGGGGTAATGAAAAACTGTTTTTT
CATVESGGNEKLFF
>TRBV5-1|many|TRBJ2-5|TRBD2
TGCGCCAGCAGAAGACTAGCGGGAGATTCGGAGACCCAGTACTTC
CASRRLAGDSETQYF
>TRBV7-9|.|TRBJ1-2|TRBD1
TGTGCCAGCAGCCCGGGACAGATCTATGGCTACACCTTC
CASSPGQIYGYTF
>TRBV10-2|.|TRBJ1-5|.
TGCGCCAGCAGTGAGGGAAGCGCTGGTTGGGGCAATCAGCCCCAGCATTTT
CASSEGSAGWGNQPQHF
>TRBV12-3/TRBV12-4|.|TRBJ2-7|.
TGTGCCAGCAGTTTTTCCCACACCTACGAGCAGTACTTC
CASSFSHTYEQYF
>TRBV5-4|.|TRBJ1-1|TRBD1
TGTGCCAGCAGCGAGGACAGGGGAACTGAAGCTTTCTTT
CASSEDRGTEAFF
>TRBV15|.|TRBJ1-1|TRBD1
TGTGCCACCAGCAGAGGGACAGGGGGTTTGACTGAAGCTTTCTTT
CATSRGTGGLTEAFF
>TRBV7-9|few|TRBJ1-1|.
TGTGCCAGCAGCAGCGGGGGGGTGAACACTGAAGCTTTCTTT
CASSSGGVNTEAFF
>TRBV30|.|TRBJ1-1|.
TGTGCCTGGAGGGCAACAGGGTTGGTCACTGAAGCTTTCTTT
CAWRATGLVTEAFF
>TRBV5-5|.|TRBJ2-2|TRBD2
TGTGCCAGCAGCCACCGGACTAGCGGGGGAACCGGGGAGCTGTTTTTT
CASSHRTSGGTGELFF
>TRBV12-3/TRBV12-4|.|TRBJ1-1|TRBD1
TGTGCCAGCAGTCCCCAGGGGGTTACTGAAGCTTTCTTT
CASSPQGVTEAFF
>TRBV23-1|.|TRBJ2-3|TRBD1
TGCGCCAGCACCCCCCCGGGACAGGGAGGGACAGATACGCAGTATTTT
CASTPPGQGGTDTQYF
>TRBV19|.|TRBJ2-1|.
TGTGCCAGTAGTATAGGGACAGCGGGGTACAATGAGCAGTTCTTC
CASSIGTAGYNEQFF
>TRBV4-1|.|TRBJ1-4|TRBD1
TGCGCCAGCAGTAAACAGGGGGCGGGTGAAAAACTGTTTTTT
CASSKQGAGEKLFF
>TRBV28|few|TRBJ1-1|TRBD1
TGTGCCAGCAGTGGGACAGGGGCTGGCACTGAAGCTTTCTTT
CASSGTGAGTEAFF
>TRBV20-1|.|TRBJ1-1|.
TGCAGTGGTAATCCTCGAGCTTTCTTT
CSGNPRAFF
>TRBV3-1/TRBV3-2|few|TRBJ2-5|.
TGTGCCAGCAGCCAAGAGCCCAGGGTCGAGACCCAGTACTTC
CASSQEPRVETQYF
>TRBV19|.|TRBJ1-6|.
TGTGCCAGTAGGGCTGGGCAGGGGAGTTCACCCCTCCACTTT
CASRAGQGSSPLHF
>TRBV3-1/TRBV3-2|few|TRBJ1-4|.
TGTGCCAGCAGCCGCCACCGGGGGTATCTGTTTTTT
CASSRHRGYLFF
>TRBV3-1/TRBV3-2|.|TRBJ2-1|.
TGTGCCAGCAGGGGGGGCTCCTACAATGAGCAGTTCTTC
CASRGGSYNEQFF
>TRBV4-2|once|TRBJ1-1|.
TGTGCCAGCAGCCAAGTTCTCGGCAGGGTCACTGAAGCTTTCTTT
CASSQVLGRVTEAFF
>TRBV28|.|TRBJ2-7|.
TGTGCCAGCATAGGGACACCTACCTACGAGCAGTACTTC
CASIGTPTYEQYF
>TRBV25-1|.|TRBJ2-7|.
TGTGCCAGCAGATTCAGGGGTGACTACGAGCAGTACTTC
CASRFRGDYEQYF
>TRBV19|once|TRBJ2-1|TRBD1
TGTGCCAGTAGTATATTGAGGACAGGGGCTTACAATGAGCAGTTCTTC
CASSILRTGAYNEQFF
>TRBV24-1|.|TRBJ2-5|TRBD1
TGTGCCACCAGTGATTTGGGGATACAGGGGAAAGAGACCCAGTACTTC
CATSDLGIQGKETQYF
>TRBV2|.|TRBJ1-2|TRBD1
TGTGCCAGCAGCGGACAGGGACATGGCTACACCTTC
CASSGQGHGYTF